The clone carrying this TCR beta chain has more than one count but fewer than ten. Its matching antigen is unknown. Ophthalmopathy patients all had a Clinical Activity Score of at least 3, a NOSPECS grade of at least 4 and disease under 3 months old. Each 10 ml fresh peripheral blood draw supplied the PBMCs. Looked up from germline, CDR1 is MNHEY and CDR2 is SMNVEV (reference sequence). Trimming at V came to 6 bases and at J to 9 bases, leaving 4 bases not matched to a gene. The CDR3 length is 13 residues. The data were obtained in a study of T cells in Graves' hyperthyroidism and ophthalmopathy. General study points: Model predictions of ophthalmopathy came a median around 6.5 months before onset.

Researchers took RNA transcripts and amplified the TCR beta CDR3 regions from them. TCR CDR3 underwent first-round RT-PCR with the HTBI primer set. TCRdb redid the calling of the multiplex PCR reads with MiXCR, one entry per CDR3 protein. The sample carries over 500,000 distinct CDR3 sequences, more than 15% recorded once. The sample was blood. The source is a woman aged 30 to 39 with Graves' ophthalmopathy. J is TRBJ1-6 and V is TRBV27, with 8 positions matching TRBD1. CDR3 coding DNA: TGTGCCAGCAGAACAGGGGGGGGTTCACCCCTCCACTTT. It codes for CASRTGGGSPLHF.